The clone carrying this TCR beta chain was observed a handful of times. Its antigen is unknown. Germline CDR1 is SGHTA and CDR2 is FQGNSA. Unmatched junction bases numbered 7, after V lost 0 bases and J lost 6 bases. This CDR3 contains 17 residues. The data stem from a study of cytomegalovirus exposure and HLA in healthy donors. Use of 60 Vbeta and 13 Jbeta primers characterized the PCR. In the source study's methods: Approximately 72 million unique TCR beta chains, around 11 million of them shared, were counted by a later analysis. Sequencing used immunoSEQ multiplex PCR; TCRdb keeps in-frame clones, though not all of them. V and J calls and clone size are copied from that table; D and trimming were computed from the DNA. Of more than 90,000 clones in the sample, roughly 71% were seen once. Study-level points and caveats: Data from an earlier analysis indicated that most TCR beta V segments were productive either about 87% or about 30% of the time. Later analysis associated a missense DCLRE1C variant with TCR beta V- and J-gene trimming.

Sequencing was done on a sample of PBMCs. The sequence came from a man aged 45 to 65 in good health and CMV-seronegative. This chain connects TRBV7-2 to TRBJ2-1; TRBD2 agrees at 11 bases. CDR3 residues: CASSLASSGRAGNEQFF. The CDR3 DNA reads TGTGCCAGCAGCTTAGCGAGTAGCGGGAGGGCGGGCAATGAGCAGTTCTTC. Full variable domain (remainder filled in from reference TRBV7-2 and TRBJ2-1): GAGVSQSPSNKVTEKGKDVELRCDPISGHTALYWYRQSLGQGLEFLIYFQGNSAPDKSGLPSDRFSAERTGGSVSTLTIQRTQQEDSAVYLCASSLASSGRAGNEQFFGPGTRLTVL.